Listed below are T cell receptor beta chains from one sample, sequenced in a study of blood T cell repertoires in COVID-19. This table comes from immunoSEQ multiplex PCR, and its TCRdb copy is limited to in-frame clones, with some not included. Of over 150,000 clones in the sample, under 90% were seen once. Sequenced sample: PBMCs or T cells enriched from blood (not recorded which). These receptors all stem from a man between 50 and 59 years old who had recovered from COVID-19. The CDR3 runs from the conserved cysteine through the conserved F or W.

V: TRBV7-2
J: TRBJ1-2
length: 14
CDR3: CASSVRGQSSGYTF

V: TRBV11-2
J: TRBJ2-4
length: 12
CDR3: CASSGDKNIQYF

V: TRBV9
J: TRBJ1-1
length: 16
CDR3: CASSPHGTGTNTEAFF

V: TRBV2
J: TRBJ1-3
length: 12
CDR3: CASGPPGNTIYF

V: TRBV7-3
J: TRBJ2-3
length: 13
CDR3: CASSSGSTDTQYF

V: TRBV11-3
J: TRBJ2-3
length: 17
CDR3: CASSLSRRGTSTDTQYF

V: TRBV11-3
J: TRBJ2-3
length: 18
CDR3: CASSLGAWASGGVDTQYF

V: TRBV2
J: TRBJ2-7
length: 16
CDR3: CASRELVGLAGVEQYF

V: TRBV9
J: TRBJ1-2
length: 16
CDR3: CASSADRGGINYGYTF

V: TRBV7-3
J: TRBJ2-1
length: 14
CDR3: CASSLGTGYNEQFF

V: TRBV7-9
J: TRBJ2-3
length: 19
CDR3: CASSLGLAGGLAGTDTQYF

V: TRBV5-1
J: TRBJ2-7
length: 15
CDR3: CASSLEGGPPYEQYF

V: TRBV5-1
J: TRBJ2-7
length: 17
CDR3: CASSARTSGGYTYEQYF

V: TRBV10-1
J: TRBJ2-1
length: 14
CDR3: CASSDRGTYNEQFF

V: TRBV7-8
J: TRBJ2-3
length: 12
CDR3: CASSWGGDTQYF

V: TRBV9
J: TRBJ1-2
length: 13
CDR3: CASTPQGNYGYTF

V: TRBV10-3
J: TRBJ2-1
length: 15
CDR3: CAISDSGGDYNEQFF

V: TRBV4-3
J: TRBJ1-6
length: 15
CDR3: CASSQAGGRNSPLHF

V: TRBV30
J: TRBJ1-2
length: 13
CDR3: CAWGRQGGYGYTF

V: TRBV2
J: TRBJ2-5
length: 15
CDR3: CASMRQGMYQETQYF

V: TRBV11-3
J: TRBJ1-2
length: 15
CDR3: CASSSPGQGANGYTF

V: TRBV4-3
J: TRBJ1-1
length: 14
CDR3: CASSQTGLNTEAFF

V: TRBV5-1
J: TRBJ2-1
length: 16
CDR3: CASRSEAGGLYNEQFF

V: TRBV7-2
J: TRBJ1-5
length: 15
CDR3: CASSEGTGINQPQHF

V: TRBV6-2/TRBV6-3
J: TRBJ1-6
length: 18
CDR3: CASSYSTRINSYNSPLHF

V: TRBV6-2/TRBV6-3
J: TRBJ1-2
length: 14
CDR3: CASSLTTGAYGYTF